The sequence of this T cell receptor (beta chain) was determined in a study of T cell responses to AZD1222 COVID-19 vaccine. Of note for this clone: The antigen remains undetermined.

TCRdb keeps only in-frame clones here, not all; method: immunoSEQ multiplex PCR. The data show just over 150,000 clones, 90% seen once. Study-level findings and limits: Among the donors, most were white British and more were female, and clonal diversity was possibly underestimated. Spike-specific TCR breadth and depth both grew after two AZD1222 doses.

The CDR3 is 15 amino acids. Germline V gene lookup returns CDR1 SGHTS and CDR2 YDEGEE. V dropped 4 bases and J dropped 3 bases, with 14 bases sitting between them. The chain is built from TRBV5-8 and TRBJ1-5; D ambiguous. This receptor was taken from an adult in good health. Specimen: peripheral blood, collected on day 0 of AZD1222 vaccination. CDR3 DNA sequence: TGTGCCAGCAGCCAAGGTTCCTACAACAATCAGCCCCAGCATTTT. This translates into CASSQGSYNNQPQHF.